The source of this TCR beta chain is a study of post-analysis software for immune sequencing data. Overall study context: Clinical courses comprised relapsing-remitting, secondary progressive and progressive-relapsing multiple sclerosis. General study points: Pronounced co-clustering by F measure was evident among identically batched samples. Patients showed TRBV5-6, TRBV5-1 and TRBV20-1 among 4 or 5 TRBV segments more frequent than in controls. Versus controls, multiple sclerosis patients showed significantly lower diversity (normalized Chao1).

The TCR beta cDNA libraries carried unique molecular identifiers. TCRdb processed the PCR reads anew with MiXCR; each CDR3 protein has one entry. The sample consists of about 500,000 distinct CDR3 sequences, roughly 45% of them appearing once. The germline CDR1 and CDR2 sequences are SGHRS and YFSETQ. The CDR3 has 15 residues. The junction had 12 bases not matched to a gene; V was cut back by 7 bases and J by 13 bases. Worth noting for this clonotype: Its antigen is as yet unknown.

The sequence was obtained from a girl aged 10-17 years with multiple sclerosis. The sequenced sample consisted of blood. J is TRBJ2-4 and V is TRBV5-1; 15 nucleotides align to TRBD2. CDR3 DNA: TGCGCCAGCGTTGATGGGACTAGCGGGAGGTCTGAGCAGTACTTC. Its translation: CASVDGTSGRSEQYF.